A single T cell receptor (beta chain) is shown here with its context. Trimming took 2 bases from V and 3 from J; bases not matched to a gene: 3. Germline assignment: CDR1 SGHNT and CDR2 YYREEE (reference sequence). The CDR3 totals 15 residues. This specimen belongs to a study of shared clonotypes between healthy human individuals. There were no recent acute infections or vaccinations among the donors, who were healthy HIV-negative adults. A deep-level run was used for the assay. Profiling relied on immunoSEQ multiplex PCR, and the TCRdb table lists in-frame clones only, not all of them. This table has about 2.3 million clones, 92% appearing once.

Source material: naive CD4+ T cells from PBMCs. The sample's subset: CD45RA+ positively selected. The chain combines TRBV5-4 with TRBJ2-7; 12 bases fit TRBD2. This receptor was taken from a man aged 18-30 years in good health. Some clones in this sample may be carry-over from other donors' samples. DNA for the CDR3: TGTGCCAGCAGCTTAAGACTAGCGGGAGTCTACGAGCAGTACTTC. Translation gives CASSLRLAGVYEQYF.